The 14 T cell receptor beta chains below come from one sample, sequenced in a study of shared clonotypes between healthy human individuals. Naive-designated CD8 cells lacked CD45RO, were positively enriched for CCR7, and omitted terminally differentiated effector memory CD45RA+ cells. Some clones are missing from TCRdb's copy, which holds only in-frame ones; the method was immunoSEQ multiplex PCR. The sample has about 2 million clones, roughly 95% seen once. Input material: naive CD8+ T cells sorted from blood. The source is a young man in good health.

The CDR3 DNA sequence: TGCGCCAGCAGCTTGGATAGCGGGGCAGGATCTGGGGCCAACGTCCTGACTTTC. Translating gives CASSLDSGAGSGANVLTF. The chain links TRBV5-1 to TRBJ2-6, with 8 bases matching TRBD2. CDR3 size: 18 residues. J lost 1 base, V lost 0 bases, and 6 bases had no gene match. Germline CDR1 is SGHRS and CDR2 is YFSETQ. The entire variable domain, with the rest obtained from reference TRBV5-1 and TRBJ2-6, is as follows: KAGVTQTPRYLIKTRGQQVTLSCSPISGHRSVSWYQQTPGQGLQFLFEYFSETQRNKGNFPGRFSGRQFSNSRSEMNVSTLELGDSALYLCASSLDSGAGSGANVLTFGAGSRLTVL.

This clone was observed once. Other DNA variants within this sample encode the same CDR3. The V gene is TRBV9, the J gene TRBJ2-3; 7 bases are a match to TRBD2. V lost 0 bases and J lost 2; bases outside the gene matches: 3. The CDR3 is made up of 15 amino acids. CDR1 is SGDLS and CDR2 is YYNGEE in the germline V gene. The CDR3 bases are TGTGCCAGCAGCGTAGTGGGGGGGAACACAGATACGCAGTATTTT. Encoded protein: CASSVVGGNTDTQYF.

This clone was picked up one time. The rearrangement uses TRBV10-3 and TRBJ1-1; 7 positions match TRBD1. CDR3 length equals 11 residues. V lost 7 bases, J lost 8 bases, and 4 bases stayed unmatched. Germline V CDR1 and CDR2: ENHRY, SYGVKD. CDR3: CAINYRGEAFF. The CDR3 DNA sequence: TGTGCCATCAACTACAGGGGAGAAGCTTTCTTT.

The CDR3 DNA reads TGTGCCAGCATGCGAGACGGCTATGGCTACACCTTC. It yields the protein CASMRDGYGYTF. This chain connects TRBV5-6 to TRBJ1-2; D call uncertain. Germline V gene lookup returns CDR1 SGHDT and CDR2 YYEEEE. The CDR3 runs to 12 residues. V lost 6 bases and J lost 4, with 10 bases in between.

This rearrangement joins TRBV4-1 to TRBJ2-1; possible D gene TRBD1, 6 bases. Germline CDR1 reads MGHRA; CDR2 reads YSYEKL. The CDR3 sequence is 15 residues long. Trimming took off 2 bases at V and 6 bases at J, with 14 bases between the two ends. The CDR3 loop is CASSQSQGMTNEQFF. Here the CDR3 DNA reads TGCGCCAGCAGCCAATCACAGGGTATGACCAATGAGCAGTTCTTC.

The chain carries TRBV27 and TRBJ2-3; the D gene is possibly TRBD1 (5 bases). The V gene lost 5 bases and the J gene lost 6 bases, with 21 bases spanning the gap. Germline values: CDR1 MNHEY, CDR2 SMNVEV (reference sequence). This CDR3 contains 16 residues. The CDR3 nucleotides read TGTGCCAGCAGTCCATCAACAGGTGAAATTATGGATACGCAGTATTTT. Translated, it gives CASSPSTGEIMDTQYF.

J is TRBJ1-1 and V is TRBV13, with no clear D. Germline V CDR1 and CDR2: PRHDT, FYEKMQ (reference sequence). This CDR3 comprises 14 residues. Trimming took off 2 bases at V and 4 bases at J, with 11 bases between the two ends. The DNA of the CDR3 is TGTGCCAGCAGCTTAATGGCATTGAGCACTGAAGCTTTCTTT. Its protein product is CASSLMALSTEAFF.

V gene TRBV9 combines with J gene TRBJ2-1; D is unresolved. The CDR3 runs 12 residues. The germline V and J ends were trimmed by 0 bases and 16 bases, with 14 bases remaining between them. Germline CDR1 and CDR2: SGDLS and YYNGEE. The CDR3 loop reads CASSVVYDGLFF. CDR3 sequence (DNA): TGTGCCAGCAGCGTAGTGTACGACGGTCTATTCTTC. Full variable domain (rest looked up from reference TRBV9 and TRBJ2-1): DSGVTQTPKHLITATGQRVTLRCSPRSGDLSVYWYQQSLDQGLQFLIQYYNGEERAKGNILERFSAQQFPDLHSELNLSSLELGDSALYFCASSVVYDGLFFGPGTRLTVL.

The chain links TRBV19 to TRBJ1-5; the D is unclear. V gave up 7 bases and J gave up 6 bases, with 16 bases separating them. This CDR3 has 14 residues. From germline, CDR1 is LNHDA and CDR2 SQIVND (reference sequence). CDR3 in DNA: TGTGCCAGTACCCCGGGAAAGCACCCTCAGCCCCAGCATTTT. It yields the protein CASTPGKHPQPQHF.

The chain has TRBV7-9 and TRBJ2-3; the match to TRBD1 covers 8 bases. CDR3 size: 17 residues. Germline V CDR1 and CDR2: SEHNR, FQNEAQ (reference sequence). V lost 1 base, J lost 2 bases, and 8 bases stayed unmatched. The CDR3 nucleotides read TGTGCCAGCAGCTTAGTAGGGTACAGGGGGGCCACAGATACGCAGTATTTT. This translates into CASSLVGYRGATDTQYF.

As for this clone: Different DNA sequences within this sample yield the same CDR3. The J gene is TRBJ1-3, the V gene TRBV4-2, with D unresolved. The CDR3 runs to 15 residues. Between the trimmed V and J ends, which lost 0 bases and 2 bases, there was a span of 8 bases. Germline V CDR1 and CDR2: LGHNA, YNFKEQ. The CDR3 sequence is CASSQDLGAGNTIYF. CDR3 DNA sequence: TGTGCCAGCAGCCAAGATTTGGGCGCTGGAAACACCATATATTTT.

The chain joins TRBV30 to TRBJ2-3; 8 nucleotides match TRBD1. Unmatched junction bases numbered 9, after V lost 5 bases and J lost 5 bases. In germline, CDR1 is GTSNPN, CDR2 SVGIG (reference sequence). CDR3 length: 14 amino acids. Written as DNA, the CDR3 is TGTGCCTGGGAGACAGGGGTGCTTGGAGATACGCAGTATTTT. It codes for CAWETGVLGDTQYF.

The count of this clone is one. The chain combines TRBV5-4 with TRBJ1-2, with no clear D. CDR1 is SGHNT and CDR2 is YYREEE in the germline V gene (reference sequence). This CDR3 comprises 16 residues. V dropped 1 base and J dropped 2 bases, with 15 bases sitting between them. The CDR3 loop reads CASSLRAGWENYGYTF. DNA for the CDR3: TGTGCCAGCAGCTTGAGGGCAGGATGGGAGAACTATGGCTACACCTTC. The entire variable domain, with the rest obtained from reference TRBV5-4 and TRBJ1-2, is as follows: ETGVTQSPTHLIKTRGQQVTLRCSSQSGHNTVSWYQQALGQGPQFIFQYYREEENGRGNFPPRFSGLQFPNYSSELNVNALELDDSALYLCASSLRAGWENYGYTFGSGTRLTVV.

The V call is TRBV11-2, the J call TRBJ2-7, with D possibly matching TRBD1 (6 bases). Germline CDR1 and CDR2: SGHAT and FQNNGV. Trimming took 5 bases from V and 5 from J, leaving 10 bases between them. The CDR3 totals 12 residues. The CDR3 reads CASSLYRDEQYF. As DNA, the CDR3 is TGTGCCAGCAGCCTCTACAGGGACGAGCAGTACTTC.